This TCR beta chain comes out of a study of T cells in Graves' hyperthyroidism and ophthalmopathy. Orbital computed tomography, thyroid ultrasound, serum thyroxine and TRAb, and clinical symptoms together informed the diagnoses. Out of around 10 ml of fresh peripheral blood came the PBMCs. This clonotype was counted many times. Its target is not known. What was amplified from RNA transcripts were TCR beta CDR3 regions. Primed by the HTBI set, a first-round RT-PCR was run on the TCR CDR3. TCRdb reprocessed the multiplex PCR reads with MiXCR, giving one entry per CDR3 protein. Found here are approximately 400,000 distinct CDR3 sequences, approximately 14% of them singletons; the top ten hold roughly 25%. The study's findings and limits: Blood also contained most expanded thyroid clonotypes above 0.001.

Trimming pared 5 bases from V and 10 bases from J, leaving 21 bases between. There are 15 residues in the CDR3. CDR1 is SGHTA and CDR2 is FQGNSA in the germline V gene. Sequenced: blood. The receptor was derived from a woman under 30 with Graves' hyperthyroidism that later progressed to Graves' ophthalmopathy. The V call is TRBV7-2, the J call TRBJ2-1, with D perhaps TRBD2 (6 bases). The CDR3 DNA sequence: TGTGCCAGCAGCGGTCGGGGGACGTCCCCTGGAGAGCAGTTCTTC. Amino acid sequence: CASSGRGTSPGEQFF.